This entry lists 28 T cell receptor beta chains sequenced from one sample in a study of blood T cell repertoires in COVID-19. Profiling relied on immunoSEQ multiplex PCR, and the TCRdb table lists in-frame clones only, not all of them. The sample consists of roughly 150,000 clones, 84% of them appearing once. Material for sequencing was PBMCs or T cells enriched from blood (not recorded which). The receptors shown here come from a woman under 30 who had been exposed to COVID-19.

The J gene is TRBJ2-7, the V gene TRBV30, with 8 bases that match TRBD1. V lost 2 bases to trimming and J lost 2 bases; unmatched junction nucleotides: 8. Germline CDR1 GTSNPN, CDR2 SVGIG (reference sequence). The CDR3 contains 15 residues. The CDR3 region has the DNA TGTGCCTGGAGTACAACCGGGACAGGAACCTACGAGCAGTACTTC. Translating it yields CAWSTTGTGTYEQYF.

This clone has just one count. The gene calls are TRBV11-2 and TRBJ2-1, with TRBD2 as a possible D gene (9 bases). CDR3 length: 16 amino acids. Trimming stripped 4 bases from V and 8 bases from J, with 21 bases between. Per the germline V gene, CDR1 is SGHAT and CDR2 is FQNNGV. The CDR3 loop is CASSSRGREGRHEQFF. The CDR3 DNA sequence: TGTGCCAGCAGCTCCAGGGGGCGGGAGGGCCGACATGAGCAGTTCTTC.

CDR3 bases: TGTGCCAGCAGGTGGGAGACCGGGGAGCTGTTTTTT. It encodes CASRWETGELFF. The rearrangement links TRBV12-3 or TRBV12-4 to TRBJ2-2, with D possibly TRBD2 on 5 matching bases. The CDR3 sequence is 12 residues long. V lost 6 bases, J lost 5 bases, and 7 bases lay in between.

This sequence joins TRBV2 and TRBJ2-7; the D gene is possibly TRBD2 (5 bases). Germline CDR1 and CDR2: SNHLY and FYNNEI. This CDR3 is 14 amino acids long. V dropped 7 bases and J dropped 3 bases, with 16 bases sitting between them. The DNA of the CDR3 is TGTGCCAGCACCGATTGGACTCGAGACTACGAGCAGTACTTC. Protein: CASTDWTRDYEQYF.

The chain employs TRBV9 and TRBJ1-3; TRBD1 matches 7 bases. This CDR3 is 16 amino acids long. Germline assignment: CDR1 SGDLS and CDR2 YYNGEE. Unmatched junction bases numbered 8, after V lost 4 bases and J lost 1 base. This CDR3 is CASSLSGQWSGNTIYF. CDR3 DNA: TGTGCCAGCAGCCTCTCGGGACAGTGGTCTGGAAACACCATATATTTT.

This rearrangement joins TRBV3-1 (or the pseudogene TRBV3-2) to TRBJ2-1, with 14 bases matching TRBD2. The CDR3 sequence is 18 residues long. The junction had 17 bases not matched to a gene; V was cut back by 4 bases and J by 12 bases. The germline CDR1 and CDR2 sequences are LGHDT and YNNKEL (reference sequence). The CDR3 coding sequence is TGTGCCAGCAGCCCCCGCCTGTTAACCGGGACTAGCGGGAGAGGGCAGTTCTTC. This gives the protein CASSPRLLTGTSGRGQFF.

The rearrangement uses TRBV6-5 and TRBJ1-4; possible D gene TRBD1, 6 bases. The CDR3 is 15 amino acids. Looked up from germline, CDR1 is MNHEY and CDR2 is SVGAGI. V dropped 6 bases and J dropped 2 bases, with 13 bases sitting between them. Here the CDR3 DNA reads TGTGCCAGCAGGCCTACAGGGAAGACTAATGAAAAACTGTTTTTT. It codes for CASRPTGKTNEKLFF.

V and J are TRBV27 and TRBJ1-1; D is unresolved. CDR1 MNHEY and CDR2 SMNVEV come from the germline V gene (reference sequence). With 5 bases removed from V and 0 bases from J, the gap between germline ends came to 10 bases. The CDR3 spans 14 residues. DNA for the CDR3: TGTGCCAGCAGTCCCGGCAGGCTGAACACTGAAGCTTTCTTT. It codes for CASSPGRLNTEAFF.

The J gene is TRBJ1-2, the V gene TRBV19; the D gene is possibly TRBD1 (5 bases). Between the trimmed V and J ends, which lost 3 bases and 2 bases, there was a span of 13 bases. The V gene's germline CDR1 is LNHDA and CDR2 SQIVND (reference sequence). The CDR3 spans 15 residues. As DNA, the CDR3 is TGTGCCAGTAGTATGCCGGGGGGATTAAACTATGGCTACACCTTC. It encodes CASSMPGGLNYGYTF.

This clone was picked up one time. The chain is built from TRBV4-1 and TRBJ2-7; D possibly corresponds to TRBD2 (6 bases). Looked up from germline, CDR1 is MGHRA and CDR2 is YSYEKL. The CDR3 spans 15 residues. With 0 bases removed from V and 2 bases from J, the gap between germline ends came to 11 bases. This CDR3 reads CASSQDPREAYEQYF. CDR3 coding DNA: TGCGCCAGCAGCCAAGATCCCAGGGAGGCCTACGAGCAGTACTTC.

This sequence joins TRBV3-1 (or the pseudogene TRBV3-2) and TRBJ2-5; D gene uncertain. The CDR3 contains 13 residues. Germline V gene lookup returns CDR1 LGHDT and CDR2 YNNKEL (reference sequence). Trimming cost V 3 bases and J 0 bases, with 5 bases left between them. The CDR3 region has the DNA TGTGCCAGCAGCCAGGGCAACCAAGAGACCCAGTACTTC. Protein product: CASSQGNQETQYF.

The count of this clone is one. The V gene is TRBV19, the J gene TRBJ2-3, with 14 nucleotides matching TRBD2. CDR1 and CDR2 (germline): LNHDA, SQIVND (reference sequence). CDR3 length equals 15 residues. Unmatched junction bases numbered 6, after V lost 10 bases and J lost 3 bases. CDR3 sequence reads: CATSGLAGVTDTQYF. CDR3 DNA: TGTGCCACCTCGGGACTAGCGGGAGTTACAGATACGCAGTATTTT.

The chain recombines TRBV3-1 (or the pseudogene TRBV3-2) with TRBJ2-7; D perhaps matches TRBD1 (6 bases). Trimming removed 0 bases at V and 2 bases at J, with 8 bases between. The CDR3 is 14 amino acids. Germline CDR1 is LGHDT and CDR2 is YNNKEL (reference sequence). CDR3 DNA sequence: TGTGCCAGCAGCCAAGAAGACAGGACCTACGAGCAGTACTTC. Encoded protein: CASSQEDRTYEQYF.

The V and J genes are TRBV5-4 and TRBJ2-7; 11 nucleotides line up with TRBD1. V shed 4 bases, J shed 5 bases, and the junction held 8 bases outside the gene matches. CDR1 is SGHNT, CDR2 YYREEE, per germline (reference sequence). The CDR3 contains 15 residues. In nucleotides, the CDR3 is TGTGCCAGCAGCCAGGCGGGACAGGGGGTACACGAGCAGTACTTC. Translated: CASSQAGQGVHEQYF.

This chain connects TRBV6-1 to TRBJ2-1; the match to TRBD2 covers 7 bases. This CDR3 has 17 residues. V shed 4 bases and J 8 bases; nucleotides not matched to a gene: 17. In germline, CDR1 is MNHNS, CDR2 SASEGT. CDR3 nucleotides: TGTGCCAGCAGTGCGCGGCCTTTACGGCGGGGAGGGGATGAGCAGTTCTTC. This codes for CASSARPLRRGGDEQFF.

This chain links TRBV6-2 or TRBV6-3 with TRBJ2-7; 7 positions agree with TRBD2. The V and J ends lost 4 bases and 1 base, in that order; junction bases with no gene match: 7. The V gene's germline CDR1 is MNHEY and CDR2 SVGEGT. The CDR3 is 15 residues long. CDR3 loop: CASSSAGEGSYEQYF. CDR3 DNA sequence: TGTGCCAGCAGTTCCGCCGGGGAGGGATCCTACGAGCAGTACTTC.

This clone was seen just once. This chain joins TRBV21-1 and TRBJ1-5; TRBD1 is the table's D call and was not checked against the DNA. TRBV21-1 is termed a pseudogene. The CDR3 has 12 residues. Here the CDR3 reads CASSRGRDRQHF. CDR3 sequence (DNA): TGTGCCAGCAGCAGGGGAAGGGACAGGCAGCATTTT.

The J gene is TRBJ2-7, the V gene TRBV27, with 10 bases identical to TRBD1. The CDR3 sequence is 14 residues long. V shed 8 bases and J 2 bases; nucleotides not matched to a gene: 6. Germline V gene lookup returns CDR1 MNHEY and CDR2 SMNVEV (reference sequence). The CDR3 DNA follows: TGTGCCAGCGGACCCGGGACAGGGGCCTACGAGCAGTACTTC. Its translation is CASGPGTGAYEQYF.

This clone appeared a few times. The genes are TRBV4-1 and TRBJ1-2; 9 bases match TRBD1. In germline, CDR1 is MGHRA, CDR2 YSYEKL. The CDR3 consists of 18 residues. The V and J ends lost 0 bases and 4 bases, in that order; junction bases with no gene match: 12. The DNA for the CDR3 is TGCGCCAGCAGCCAAGATGGGGACAGGGCAGGCCGGGGCTATGGCTACACCTTC. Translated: CASSQDGDRAGRGYGYTF.

CDR3: CASSPRDRFFKQYF. CDR3 coding DNA: TGTGCCAGCAGTCCCAGGGACAGGTTTTTTAAGCAGTACTTC. The V call is TRBV28, the J call TRBJ2-7; 8 positions agree with TRBD1. The J segment lost 8 bases and the V segment lost 5 bases, leaving 11 bases of the junction unmatched. CDR3 size: 14 residues. Germline V gene lookup returns CDR1 MDHEN and CDR2 SYDVKM.

The CDR3: CASRPPDKGAYGYTF. CDR3 in DNA: TGCGCCAGTCGGCCCCCGGACAAGGGGGCCTATGGCTACACCTTC. This chain connects TRBV4-1 to TRBJ1-2, with TRBD1 matching over 7 bases. The V gene's germline CDR1 is MGHRA and CDR2 YSYEKL. Unmatched junction bases numbered 14, after V lost 9 bases and J lost 4 bases. CDR3 length: 15 residues.

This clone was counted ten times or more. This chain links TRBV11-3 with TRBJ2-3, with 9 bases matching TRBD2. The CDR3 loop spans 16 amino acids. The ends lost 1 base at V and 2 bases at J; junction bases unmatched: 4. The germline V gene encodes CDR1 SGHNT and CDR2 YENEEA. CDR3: CASSLASGITTDTQYF. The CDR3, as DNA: TGTGCCAGCAGCTTAGCTAGCGGGATAACCACAGATACGCAGTATTTT.

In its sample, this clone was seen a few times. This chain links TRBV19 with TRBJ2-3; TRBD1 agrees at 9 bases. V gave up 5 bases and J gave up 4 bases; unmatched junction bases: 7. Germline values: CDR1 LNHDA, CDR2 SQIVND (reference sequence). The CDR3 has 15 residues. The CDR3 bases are TGTGCCAGTAGTCCTGGACAGGGGATGGCAGATACGCAGTATTTT. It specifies CASSPGQGMADTQYF. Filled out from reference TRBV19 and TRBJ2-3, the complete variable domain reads DGGITQSPKYLFRKEGQNVTLSCEQNLNHDAMYWYRQDPGQGLRLIYYSQIVNDFQKGDIAEGYSVSREKKESFPLTVTSAQKNPTAFYLCASSPGQGMADTQYFGPGTRLTVL.

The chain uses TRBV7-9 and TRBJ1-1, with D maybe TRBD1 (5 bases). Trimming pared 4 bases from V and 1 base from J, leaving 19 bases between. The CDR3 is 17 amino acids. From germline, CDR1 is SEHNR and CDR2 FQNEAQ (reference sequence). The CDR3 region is CASSSLWGTGSNTEAFF. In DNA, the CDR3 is TGTGCCAGCAGCTCACTTTGGGGTACAGGTTCGAACACTGAAGCTTTCTTT.

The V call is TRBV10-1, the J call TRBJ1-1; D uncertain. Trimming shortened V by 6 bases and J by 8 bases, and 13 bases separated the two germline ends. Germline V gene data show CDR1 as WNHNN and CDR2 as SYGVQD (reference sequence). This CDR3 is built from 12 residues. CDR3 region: CASSLLGREAFF. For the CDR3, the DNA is TGCGCCAGCAGCCTACTGGGCAGAGAAGCTTTCTTT.

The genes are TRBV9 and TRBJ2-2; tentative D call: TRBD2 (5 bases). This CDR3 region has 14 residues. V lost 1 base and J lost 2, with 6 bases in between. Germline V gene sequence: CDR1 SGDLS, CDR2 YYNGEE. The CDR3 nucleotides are TGTGCCAGCAGCGTACGGGAAAACACCGGGGAGCTGTTTTTT. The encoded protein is CASSVRENTGELFF.

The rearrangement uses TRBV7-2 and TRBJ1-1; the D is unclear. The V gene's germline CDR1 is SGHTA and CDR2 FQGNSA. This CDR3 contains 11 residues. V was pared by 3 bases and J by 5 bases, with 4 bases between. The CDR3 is CASSFLTEAFF. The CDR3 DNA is TGTGCCAGCAGCTTTCTAACTGAAGCTTTCTTT.

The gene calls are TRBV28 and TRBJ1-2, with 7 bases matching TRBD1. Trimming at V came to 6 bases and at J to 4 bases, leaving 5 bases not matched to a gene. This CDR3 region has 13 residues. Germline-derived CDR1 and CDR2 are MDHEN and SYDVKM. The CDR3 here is CASSGQDVYGYTF. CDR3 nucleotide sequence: TGTGCCAGCAGCGGACAGGACGTCTATGGCTACACCTTC.